This TCR beta chain was sequenced for a study of cytomegalovirus exposure and HLA in healthy donors (TCRdb year 2017). General notes on the study: According to an earlier analysis of several hundred of the donors, some 180 million T cells yielded 90 million to 130 million unique TCR beta sequences and approximately 280 Gb of sequence data. About 320 gigabases of sequencing data and tens of millions of unique TCR sequences were included in an early release covering roughly 600 HLA-typed donors. Of the roughly 410 genotyped donors, 81% were placed in the genetic ancestry cluster associated with self-reported Caucasian donors. The study aimed to test whether signatures of past pathogen exposure could be identified by cataloging public T cell receptors. Using immunosequencing, the study profiled T cell repertoires from about 620 subjects and related those repertoires to cytomegalovirus serostatus. Besides the first cohort of under 700 subjects, a separate validation cohort made up of 120 different subjects was used. The study combined high-throughput TCR immunosequencing, statistical association of individual TCRs with disease status, and machine learning to predict cytomegalovirus infection status. In a later analysis, previously published TCR beta repertoires from 550 to 700 donors were re-analyzed and high-resolution HLA genotyping was added so that TCR occurrence patterns could be studied. In the later analysis, no new phenotypic data were used to find candidate immune exposures; instead, reliance was placed on TCR beta sequences and their occurrence across donors. In an earlier analysis of 500 to 650 of the donors, high-throughput TCR beta sequencing was used to judge whether each TCR beta V gene segment behaved as functional or pseudogenic. Alongside the repertoire data, information on donor age, sex, ethnicity and CMV serostatus was compiled. A later genetic analysis took genome-wide SNP genotypes for about 65% of the 666 donors and used that subset as a discovery cohort. Every repertoire in the discovery cohort had been generated on one and the same sequencing platform. HLA typing covered class I and class II loci at four-digit resolution. The number of donors typed differed by locus, with roughly 629-640 for A, B, C, DRB1 and DQB1, roughly 550 for DQA1, 606 for DPA1, and under 490 for DPB1. About five DR-DQ haplotypes were treated as single units for association and clustering because of strong linkage in the cohort. Across roughly 420 genotyped donors of the cohort, an average of about 240,000 unique TCR beta nucleotide sequences per donor were sequenced, and around 19% of those sequences were non-productive.

Of note for this clone: The specificity of this receptor is unknown. Base qualities are not recorded, but no much larger clone differs from it by a single base.

On the study overall, not on this receptor specifically: Presence/absence analyses assumed roughly uniform sequencing depth across donors, an assumption that may not hold. A later analysis found that TCR association rates varied across HLA loci, with DRB1 alleles showing the most associated TCRs and HLA-C alleles the fewest. Correlated functional status among segregating V segments might reflect linkage disequilibrium, but an unknown experimental factor could not be ruled out. Most CMV-associated TCR beta chains appeared to be HLA-restricted in a later analysis, and the HLA associations seemed to be driven largely by CMV exposure. The authors suggested that the approach could potentially be generalized to other disease states and immunological phenotypes. A later genetic analysis reported fewer N-insertions in productive TCRs among donors in an Asian-associated ancestry cluster than the roughly 620-donor mean. When HLA alleles, especially DR and DQ, strongly co-occurred, attributing TCR associations to individual alleles was difficult. Several of the top co-occurrence clusters appeared to be linked to parvovirus B19, influenza, CMV and Epstein-Barr virus, according to a later analysis. Most TCR sequences were seen in very few donors, while some public TCRs were found in many individuals. The cohort was sequenced for TCR beta chains only, and without alpha or paired-chain data the features that could be detected were limited. Fewer than 20 rarely observed V segments, including chromosome 9 orphons, were excluded from the earlier analysis of about 610 of the donors because counts were too low. Some IMGT-functional V segments, including TRBV6-2 and TRBV6-3, could not be told apart with the 87-base-pair reads, so those segments were excluded. A later genetic analysis associated a missense DCLRE1C variant with V-gene and J-gene trimming of TCR beta chains, and an independent cohort replicated the association. Specific HLA alleles were associated with 16,951 TCR beta sequences at a false discovery rate of 0.05 in a later analysis. The sequencing pipeline was judged likely to have produced a cluster of highly shared sequence variants as a technical artifact. Because HLA typing was unavailable for some donors at each locus, only the typed subset was used in association tests. The study listed 164 TCR beta chains as associated with cytomegalovirus. Compared with equally common non-associated chains, HLA-associated TCR beta chains in a later analysis were more clonally expanded and had lower generation probabilities. In vitro tests confirmed that a few of the cytomegalovirus-associated TCR beta chains recognize cytomegalovirus antigens. The classifier was reported to diagnose cytomegalovirus status with high specificity and sensitivity in both the original and validation cohorts. A further reported finding was that TCR beta sequences accurately predicted the HLA-A and HLA-B alleles for most subjects in the first cohort. In an earlier analysis of around 600 of the donors, most TCR beta V segments appeared in productive rearrangements about 87% or about 30% of the time, broadly matching IMGT annotations. Immune exposure information for the cohort was limited to CMV serostatus.

Compared with germline, V lacks 3 bases and J lacks 0 bases; bases without a gene match: 2. Counted from cysteine to phenylalanine, this CDR3 has 15 amino acids. The entry retains the CDR3 DNA only, 45 bases that are in frame from base 1. The germline V gene yields SGHRS for CDR1 and YFSETQ for CDR2. The cohort was made up of 650 to 700 healthy bone marrow donors. At the time of sampling, all cohort members were nominally healthy, though unrecorded immune exposures were likely present. The donor tested CMV seronegative, placing the donor among the 350 to 400 seronegative members of the cohort. A peripheral blood sample was collected from each donor, and TCR beta sequencing was performed on peripheral blood mononuclear cells. The Qiagen DNeasy Blood Extraction Kit was used to extract genomic DNA from the blood cell samples. Library construction relied on the immunoSEQ multiplex PCR assay. For the multiplex PCR, a mixture combining 60 forward primers for TCR Vbeta segments and 13 reverse primers for TCR Jbeta segments was used. Amplification of the CDR3 region of rearranged TCR beta genes was performed with a multiplex PCR assay on genomic DNA. On the Illumina HiSeq System, the amplified TCR beta libraries were sequenced as 87-base-pair reads. As for the authors' bioinformatics: A later analysis counted approximately 84 million unique TCR beta chains across the 640 or so repertoires, and some 11 million of these chains were shared by at least two donors. A nearest-neighbor algorithm error-corrected the raw reads and collapsed the reads into unique sequences, merging closely related sequences to remove PCR and sequencing errors. Alignment of CDR3 sequences to IMGT reference sequences was used to assign V, D and J gene segments. For a sequence to be retained, a match of at least six nucleotides to both a V gene segment and a J gene segment was required. Rearrangements were classified as productive when the CDR3 lacked stop codons and remained in frame with V and J, and all other rearrangements were classified as non-productive. Following IMGT convention, CDR3 was defined as the stretch from the second conserved V-encoded cysteine up to the conserved J-encoded phenylalanine. The earlier analysis of some 600 of the donors excluded sequences that lacked an unambiguous match to a single V gene segment. An earlier analysis of a few hundred of the donors called V segments functional above 56.7% productive rearrangements and segregating when the between-donor standard deviation exceeded 5%. A statistical classification framework was built for diagnosing cytomegalovirus status from the catalog of TCR beta chain sequences. V and J gene assignment, in a later analysis, came from comparing TCR nucleotide sequences with IMGT/GENE-DB human TR gene sequences. Using the TCRdist pipeline, a later analysis assigned CDR3 sequences along with most-parsimonious VDJ recombination scenarios. A later analysis defined each TCR beta chain by its CDR3 amino acid sequence plus V-gene family, and excluded reads lacking a unique V-gene family. A later analysis removed roughly 590 highly shared, low-generation-probability nucleotide sequences to deal with suspected cross-contamination and a sequencing artifact. A later analysis calculated a clonal expansion index for each public chain from normalized within-repertoire ranks of inferred template counts. Generation probabilities in a later analysis came from a VDJ recombination model fitted to out-of-frame rearrangements, and those results were checked against IGoR. Hypergeometric tests were used in a later analysis to score TCR-TCR, TCR-HLA and TCR-CMV co-occurrence, with a repertoire-size bias correction applied to the TCR pairs. False discovery rates were estimated in a later analysis by permuting HLA or CMV assignments 20 times. In a later analysis, co-occurring TCRs were grouped using DBSCAN, with TCRdist sequence similarity added in when clustering inside HLA-allele-positive subsets. Co-occurrence clustering excluded repertoires with fewer than 30,000 or more than 120,000 public chains, plus five with anomalous nucleotide sharing. As stored in TCRdb, this immuneACCESS dataset retains in-frame rearrangements with V and J assigned. A fraction of the clones does not appear; measured against another copy, unresolved V genes explain less than half of the discrepancy, and the remainder lacks a known reason. The DNA was the basis for D and trimming; V, J and clone size are from that table. The sample table holds 210,000 or so clones, of which around 80% were seen once. The ten largest clones capture roughly a sixth of the sample.

This receptor was taken from a man aged 40-49 years in good health and CMV-seronegative. The sequence joins TRBV5-1 to TRBJ2-7, with 11 bases matching TRBD2. Material for sequencing was PBMCs. The encoded CDR3 is CASSSGLAVSYEQYF. The nucleotide sequence reads as follows: TGCGCCAGCAGCTCGGGACTAGCGGTCTCCTACGAGCAGTACTTC.